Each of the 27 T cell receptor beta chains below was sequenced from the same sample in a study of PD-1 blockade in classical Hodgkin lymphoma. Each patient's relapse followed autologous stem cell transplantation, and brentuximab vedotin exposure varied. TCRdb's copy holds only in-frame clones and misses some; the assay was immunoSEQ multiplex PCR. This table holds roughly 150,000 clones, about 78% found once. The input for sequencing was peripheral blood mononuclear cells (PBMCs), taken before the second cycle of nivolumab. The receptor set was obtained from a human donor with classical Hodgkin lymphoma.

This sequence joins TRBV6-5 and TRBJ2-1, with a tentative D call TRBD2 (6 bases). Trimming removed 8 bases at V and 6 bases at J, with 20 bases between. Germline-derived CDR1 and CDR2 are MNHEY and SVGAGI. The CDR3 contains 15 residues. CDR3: CASFRSGVTFNEQFF. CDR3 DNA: TGTGCCAGCTTTCGGTCGGGAGTAACTTTCAATGAGCAGTTCTTC.

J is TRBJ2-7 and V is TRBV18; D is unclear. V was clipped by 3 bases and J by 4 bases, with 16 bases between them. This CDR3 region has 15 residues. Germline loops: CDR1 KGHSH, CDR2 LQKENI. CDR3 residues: CASSPSPGLNYEQYF. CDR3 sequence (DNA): TGTGCCAGCTCACCTTCCCCGGGCCTCAATTACGAGCAGTACTTC.

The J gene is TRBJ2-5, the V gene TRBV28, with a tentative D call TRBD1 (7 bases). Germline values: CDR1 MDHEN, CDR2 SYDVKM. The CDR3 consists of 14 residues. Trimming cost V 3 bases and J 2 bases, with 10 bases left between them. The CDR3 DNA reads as TGTGCCAGCAGTTTCAGGGGGAGGCAAGAGACCCAGTACTTC. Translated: CASSFRGRQETQYF.

The CDR3: CASTGQFSTDTQYF. The CDR3 coding sequence is TGTGCCAGCACGGGGCAGTTTAGCACAGATACGCAGTATTTT. The rearrangement links TRBV11-2 to TRBJ2-3, with D perhaps matching TRBD1 or TRBD2 (5 bases each). This CDR3 comprises 14 residues. Germline V CDR1 and CDR2: SGHAT, FQNNGV. With 7 bases removed from V and 0 bases from J, the gap between germline ends came to 11 bases.

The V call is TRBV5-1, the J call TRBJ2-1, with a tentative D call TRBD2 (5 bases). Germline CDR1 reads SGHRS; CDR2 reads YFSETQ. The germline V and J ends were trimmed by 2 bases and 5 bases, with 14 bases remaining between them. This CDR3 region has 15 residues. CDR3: CASSFGPSRDNEQFF. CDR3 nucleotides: TGCGCCAGCAGCTTTGGCCCTAGCAGAGACAATGAGCAGTTCTTC.

The CDR3 is CASSIMPIGRPYEQYF. The CDR3 region has the DNA TGTGCCAGCAGCATCATGCCCATAGGTCGGCCCTACGAGCAGTACTTC. The J gene is TRBJ2-7, the V gene TRBV5-5; D gene unclear. CDR1 and CDR2 (germline): SGHKS, YYEKEE (reference sequence). The CDR3 spans 16 residues. V shed 4 bases and J shed 2 bases, with 19 bases lying between them.

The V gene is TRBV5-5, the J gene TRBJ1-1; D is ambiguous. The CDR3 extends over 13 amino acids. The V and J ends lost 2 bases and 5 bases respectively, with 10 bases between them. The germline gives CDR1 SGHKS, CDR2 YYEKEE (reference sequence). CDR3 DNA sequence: TGTGCCAGCAGCTTCGCCGGGGTGACTGAAGCTTTCTTT. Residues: CASSFAGVTEAFF. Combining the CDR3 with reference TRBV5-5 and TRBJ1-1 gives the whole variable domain DAGVTQSPTHLIKTRGQQVTLRCSPISGHKSVSWYQQVLGQGPQFIFQYYEKEERGRGNFPDRFSARQFPNYSSELNVNALLLGDSALYLCASSFAGVTEAFFGQGTRLTVV.

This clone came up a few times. CDR3 in DNA: TGTGCCAGCAGGCCAGGGACCCTGAACAATGAGCAGTTCTTC. Translating gives CASRPGTLNNEQFF. The rearrangement links TRBV6-5 to TRBJ2-1, with D possibly being TRBD1 or TRBD2 (5 bases each). Germline loops: CDR1 MNHEY, CDR2 SVGAGI. The V gene lost 6 bases and the J gene lost 5 bases, with 14 bases spanning the gap. This CDR3 spans 14 amino acids.

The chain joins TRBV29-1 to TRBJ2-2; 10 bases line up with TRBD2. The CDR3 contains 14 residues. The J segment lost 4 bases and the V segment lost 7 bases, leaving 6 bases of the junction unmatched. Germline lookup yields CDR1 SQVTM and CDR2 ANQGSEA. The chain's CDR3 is CSGSWTSGTGELFF. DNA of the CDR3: TGCAGCGGGTCCTGGACTAGCGGCACCGGGGAGCTGTTTTTT.

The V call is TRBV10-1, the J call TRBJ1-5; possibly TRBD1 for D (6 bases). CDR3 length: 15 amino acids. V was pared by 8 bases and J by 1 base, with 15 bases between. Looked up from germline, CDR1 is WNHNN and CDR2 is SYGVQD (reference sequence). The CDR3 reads CASFWDTASNQPQHF. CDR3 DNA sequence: TGCGCCAGCTTCTGGGACACGGCGAGCAATCAGCCCCAGCATTTT.

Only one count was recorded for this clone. The CDR3: CASSYSAGGSYNEQFF. CDR3 DNA sequence: TGTGCCAGCAGTTATTCCGCTGGCGGGAGCTACAATGAGCAGTTCTTC. The chain uses TRBV6-5 and TRBJ2-1, with TRBD2 matching over 7 bases. CDR1 is MNHEY, CDR2 SVGAGI, per germline. Trimming at V came to 3 bases and at J to 3 bases, leaving 8 bases not matched to a gene. The CDR3 sequence is 16 residues long.

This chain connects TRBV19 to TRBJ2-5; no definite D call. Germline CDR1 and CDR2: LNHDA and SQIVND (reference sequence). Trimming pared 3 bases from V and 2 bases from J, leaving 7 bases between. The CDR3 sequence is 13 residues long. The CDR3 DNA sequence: TGTGCCAGTAGTATTGGGCAGCAAGAGACCCAGTACTTC. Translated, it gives CASSIGQQETQYF.

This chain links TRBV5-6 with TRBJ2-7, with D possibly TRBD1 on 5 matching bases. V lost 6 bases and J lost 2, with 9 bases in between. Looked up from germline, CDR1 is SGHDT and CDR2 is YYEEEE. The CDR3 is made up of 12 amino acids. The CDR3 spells CASNRQPYEQYF. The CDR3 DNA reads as TGTGCCAGCAACCGACAGCCCTACGAGCAGTACTTC.

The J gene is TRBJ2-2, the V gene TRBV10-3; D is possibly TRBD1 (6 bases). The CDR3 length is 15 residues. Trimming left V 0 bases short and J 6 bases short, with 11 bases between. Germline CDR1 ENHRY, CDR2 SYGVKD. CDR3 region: CAISESTQGSGELFF. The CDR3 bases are TGTGCCATCAGTGAGTCGACGCAGGGGTCCGGGGAGCTGTTTTTT.

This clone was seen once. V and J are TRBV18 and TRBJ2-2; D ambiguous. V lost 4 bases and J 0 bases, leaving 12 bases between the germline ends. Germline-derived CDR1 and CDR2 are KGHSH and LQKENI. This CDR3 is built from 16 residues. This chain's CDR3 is CASSLNRGTNTGELFF. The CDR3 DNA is TGTGCCAGCTCACTAAATCGCGGAACGAACACCGGGGAGCTGTTTTTT.

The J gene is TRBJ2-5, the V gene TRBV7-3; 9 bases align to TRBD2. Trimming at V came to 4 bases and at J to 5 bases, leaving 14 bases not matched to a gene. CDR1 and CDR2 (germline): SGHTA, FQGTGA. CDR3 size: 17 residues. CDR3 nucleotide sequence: TGTGCCAGCAGCTCTCGAACGGGCGGGAGGGCCTTGGAGACCCAGTACTTC. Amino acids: CASSSRTGGRALETQYF.

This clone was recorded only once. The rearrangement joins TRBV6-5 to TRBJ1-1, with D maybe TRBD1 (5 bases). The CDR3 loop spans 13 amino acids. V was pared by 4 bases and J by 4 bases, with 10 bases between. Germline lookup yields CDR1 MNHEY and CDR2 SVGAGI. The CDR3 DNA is TGTGCCAGCAGTTTGGGGGGAGGCACTGAAGCTTTCTTT. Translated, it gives CASSLGGGTEAFF.

The CDR3: CSTRGPEETQYF. DNA for the CDR3: TGCAGCACGAGGGGTCCGGAGGAGACCCAGTACTTC. The chain combines TRBV29-1 with TRBJ2-5; the D call may be TRBD1 or TRBD2 (5 bases each). V lost 8 bases, J lost 5 bases, and 15 bases lay in between. Germline CDR1 is SQVTM and CDR2 is ANQGSEA. The CDR3 sequence is 12 residues long. Variable domain in full (rest from reference TRBV29-1 and TRBJ2-5): SAVISQKPSRDICQRGTSLTIQCQVDSQVTMMFWYRQQPGQSLTLIATANQGSEATYESGFVIDKFPISRPNLTFSTLTVSNMSPEDSSIYLCSTRGPEETQYFGPGTRLLVL.

The CDR3 DNA reads as TGTGCCAGCAGCGTAGAGGTAGCGGGGGAGGATACGCAGTATTTT. Its protein product is CASSVEVAGEDTQYF. This rearrangement joins TRBV9 to TRBJ2-3; 9 bases are shared with TRBD2. The CDR3 is made up of 15 amino acids. The germline V gene encodes CDR1 SGDLS and CDR2 YYNGEE. With 0 bases clipped from V and 6 bases from J, the junction kept 5 bases outside the gene matches.

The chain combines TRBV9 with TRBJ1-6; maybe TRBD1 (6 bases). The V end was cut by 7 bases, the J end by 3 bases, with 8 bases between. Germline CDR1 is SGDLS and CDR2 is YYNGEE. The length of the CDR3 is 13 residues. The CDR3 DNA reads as TGTGCCAGCGGGACACACTATAATTCACCCCTCCACTTT. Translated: CASGTHYNSPLHF.

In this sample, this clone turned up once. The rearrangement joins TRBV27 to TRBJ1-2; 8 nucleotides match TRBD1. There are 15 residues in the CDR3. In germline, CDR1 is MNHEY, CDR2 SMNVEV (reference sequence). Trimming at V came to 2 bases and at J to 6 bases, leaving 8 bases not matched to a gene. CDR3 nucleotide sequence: TGTGCCAGCAGTTTAAACGTCAGGGGGCGCGATGGCTACACCTTC. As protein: CASSLNVRGRDGYTF.

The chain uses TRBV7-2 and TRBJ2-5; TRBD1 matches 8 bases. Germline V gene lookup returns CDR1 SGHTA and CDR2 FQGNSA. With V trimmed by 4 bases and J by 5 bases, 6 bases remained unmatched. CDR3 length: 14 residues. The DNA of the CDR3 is TGTGCCAGCAGCTCCGACAGGGGTCAGGAGACCCAGTACTTC. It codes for CASSSDRGQETQYF.

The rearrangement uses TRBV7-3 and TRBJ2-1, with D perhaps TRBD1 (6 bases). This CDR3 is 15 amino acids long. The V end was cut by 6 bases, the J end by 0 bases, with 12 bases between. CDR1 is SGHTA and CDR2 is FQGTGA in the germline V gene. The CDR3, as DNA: TGTGCCAGCAGTCCTCAGGGGTACTCCTACAATGAGCAGTTCTTC. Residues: CASSPQGYSYNEQFF.

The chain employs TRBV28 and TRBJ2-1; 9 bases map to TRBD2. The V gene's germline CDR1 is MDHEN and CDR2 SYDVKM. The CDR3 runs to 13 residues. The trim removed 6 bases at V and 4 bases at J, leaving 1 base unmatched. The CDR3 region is CASRTSGYNEQFF. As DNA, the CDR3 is TGTGCCAGCAGGACTAGCGGTTACAATGAGCAGTTCTTC.

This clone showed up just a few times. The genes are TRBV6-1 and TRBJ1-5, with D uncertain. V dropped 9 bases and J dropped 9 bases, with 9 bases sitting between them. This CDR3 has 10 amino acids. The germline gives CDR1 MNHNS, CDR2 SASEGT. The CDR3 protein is CARPRGPQHF. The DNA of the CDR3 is TGTGCCAGGCCTCGGGGGCCCCAGCATTTT.

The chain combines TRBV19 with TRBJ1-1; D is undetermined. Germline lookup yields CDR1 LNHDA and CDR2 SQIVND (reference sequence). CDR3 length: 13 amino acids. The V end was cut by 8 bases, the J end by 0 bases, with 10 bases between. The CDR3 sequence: CASRAYLNTEAFF. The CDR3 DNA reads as TGTGCCAGTCGGGCGTATTTGAACACTGAAGCTTTCTTT.

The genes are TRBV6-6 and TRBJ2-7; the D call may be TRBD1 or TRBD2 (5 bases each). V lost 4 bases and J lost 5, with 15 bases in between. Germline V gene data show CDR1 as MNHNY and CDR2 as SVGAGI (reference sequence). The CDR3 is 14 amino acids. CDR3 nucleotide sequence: TGTGCCAGCAGTTGGGAGACAGCTTCCAACGAGCAGTACTTC. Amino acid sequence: CASSWETASNEQYF.